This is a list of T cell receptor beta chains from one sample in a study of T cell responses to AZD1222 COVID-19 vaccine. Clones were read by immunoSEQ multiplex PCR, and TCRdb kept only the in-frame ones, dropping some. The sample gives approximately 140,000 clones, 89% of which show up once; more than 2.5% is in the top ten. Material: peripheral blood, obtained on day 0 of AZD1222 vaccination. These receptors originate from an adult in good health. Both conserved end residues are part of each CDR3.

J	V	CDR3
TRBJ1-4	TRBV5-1	CASSRDGDEKLFF
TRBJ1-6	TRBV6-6	CASTPSGGLVNSPLHF
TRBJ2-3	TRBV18	CASSPGTSGRATDTQYF
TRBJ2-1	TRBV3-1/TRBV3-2	CASNLTIAGRKEQFF
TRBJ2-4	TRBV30	CAWRGYGAFQYF
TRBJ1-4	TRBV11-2	CASSFSAGKLFF
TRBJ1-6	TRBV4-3	CASSLGTGLVSPLHF
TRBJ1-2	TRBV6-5	CASSYGEGTYGYTF
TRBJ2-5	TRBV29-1	CSGRAQAETQYF
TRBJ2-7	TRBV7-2	CASSLARSFYEQYF
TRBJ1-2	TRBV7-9	CASSSNGDRGRLGYTF
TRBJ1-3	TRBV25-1	CASSGTGNTIYF
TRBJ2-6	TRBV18	CASSPLGQGAPGANVLTF
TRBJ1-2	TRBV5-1	CASGEGPGEYGYTF
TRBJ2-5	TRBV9	CASSVDAGKTQYF
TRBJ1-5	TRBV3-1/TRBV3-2	CASTRGGRTGPYSNQPQHF
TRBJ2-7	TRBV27	CASSFSGSYEQYF
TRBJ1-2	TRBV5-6	CASSLGPTGRYGYTF
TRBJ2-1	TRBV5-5	CASLGATWNEQFF
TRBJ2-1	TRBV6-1	CASSENVDRTYNEQFF
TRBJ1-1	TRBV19	CASSIGGGLTEAFF
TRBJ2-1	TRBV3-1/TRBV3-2	CASSLGGGSGEQFF
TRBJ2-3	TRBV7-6	CASSLRTSGSGEDTQYF
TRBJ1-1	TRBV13	CASETGQGTEAFF
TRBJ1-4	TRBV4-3	CASSPQDRGLTNEKLFF
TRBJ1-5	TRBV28	CASSLYLGPRKGNQPQHF
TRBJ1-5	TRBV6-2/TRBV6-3	CASSPTGGVLRQPQHF
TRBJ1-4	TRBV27	CASSLSPPSKLFF
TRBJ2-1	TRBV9	CASSEGLAGYNEQFF
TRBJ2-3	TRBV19	CASSGAVSTDTQYF